These 15 T cell receptor beta chains came from one sample sequenced in a study of T cells expressing NK-cell markers. TCRdb reprocessed the 5' RACE reads, with one entry per CDR3 protein and no DNA. Its table records roughly 150,000 distinct CDR3 sequences. Sequences were obtained from blood T cells: a sorted CD56 or NKG2C T cell subset, CD4+ or CD8+ T cells, or bulk PBMC T cells (not recorded which). These receptors came from a man aged 18-69 years in good health.

This chain connects TRBV9 to TRBJ1-2. There are 15 residues in the CDR3. CDR1 is SGDLS, CDR2 YYNGEE, per germline. The CDR3: CASSGPLGISYGYTF.

V is TRBV7-8 and J is TRBJ1-3; TCRdb's D gene call, TRBD1, goes unchecked for lack of DNA. The V gene's germline CDR1 is SGHVS and CDR2 FQNEAQ. This CDR3 region has 15 residues. CDR3 residues: CASSVRGAGGNTIYF.

This rearrangement joins TRBV20-1 to TRBJ1-1; checking the TCRdb D call of TRBD1 is not possible without DNA. CDR1 DFQATT and CDR2 SNEGSKA come from the germline V gene (reference sequence). The CDR3 is made up of 15 amino acids. This CDR3 reads CSARAPQTGLTEAFF.

The genes are TRBV6-1 and TRBJ2-7. The CDR3 consists of 14 residues. Germline values: CDR1 MNHNS, CDR2 SASEGT. CDR3 amino acids: CASSDPRLSYEQYF.

The chain uses TRBV15 and TRBJ2-5; absent DNA, TCRdb's TRBD1 call cannot be checked. This CDR3 is 15 amino acids long. Germline lookup yields CDR1 LNHNV and CDR2 YYDKDF (reference sequence). CDR3 residues: CATSSRSDHGETQYF.

The J gene is TRBJ1-4, the V gene TRBV6-1; TCRdb's assignment of TRBD1 cannot be checked, as there is no DNA. This CDR3 comprises 15 residues. Per the germline V gene, CDR1 is MNHNS and CDR2 is SASEGT. The CDR3 sequence is CASSKDGTLNEKLFF.

The chain uses TRBV2 and TRBJ2-5; TCRdb lists TRBD2, though no DNA is available to test this call. This CDR3 contains 17 residues. Germline CDR1 and CDR2: SNHLY and FYNNEI. The CDR3 is CASSENRRGLAGETQYF.

The V gene is TRBV7-6, the J gene TRBJ1-5; the TCRdb call, TRBD1, lacks DNA for checking. The CDR3 is made up of 21 amino acids. Germline loops: CDR1 SGHVS, CDR2 FNYEAQ. CDR3: CASSPRTGVWGEVVSNQPQHF.

V and J are TRBV20-1 and TRBJ2-1. The CDR3 spans 13 residues. The germline CDR1 and CDR2 sequences are DFQATT and SNEGSKA (reference sequence). The CDR3 sequence: CSAHGEVYNEQFF.

The V call is TRBV5-6, the J call TRBJ2-3; the TCRdb call, TRBD2, lacks DNA for checking. The CDR3 runs 18 residues. The germline CDR1 and CDR2 sequences are SGHDT and YYEEEE. Here the CDR3 reads CASSVGSLAGTYTDTQYF.

J is TRBJ1-1 and V is TRBV3-1; TCRdb picks TRBD1, but there is no DNA to check that call. The CDR3 loop spans 17 amino acids. Germline V CDR1 and CDR2: LGHDT, YNNKEL (reference sequence). CDR3 sequence: CASSQGYLLDSDTEAFF.

The J gene is TRBJ2-1, the V gene TRBV27; the TCRdb call, TRBD2, lacks DNA for checking. CDR3 length: 15 residues. The germline CDR1 and CDR2 sequences are MNHEY and SMNVEV (reference sequence). The CDR3: CASSFFVGRRNEQFF.

The chain employs TRBV20-1 and TRBJ2-2; checking the TCRdb D call of TRBD1 is not possible without DNA. Germline V lookup: CDR1 DFQATT, CDR2 SNEGSKA (reference sequence). CDR3 length equals 13 residues. The CDR3: CSADTGNTGELFF.

The chain carries TRBV20-1 and TRBJ2-7; as DNA is missing, the TRBD2 call by TCRdb cannot be tested. Germline CDR1 and CDR2: DFQATT and SNEGSKA (reference sequence). The length of the CDR3 is 16 residues. CDR3 protein: CSARDWAAGVSYEQYF.

The V gene is TRBV7-7, the J gene TRBJ2-3; checking the TCRdb D call of TRBD2 is not possible without DNA. The CDR3 consists of 15 residues. Germline V gene data show CDR1 as SSHAT and CDR2 as FNYEAQ (reference sequence). The CDR3 loop reads CASSLTSGVLDTQYF.